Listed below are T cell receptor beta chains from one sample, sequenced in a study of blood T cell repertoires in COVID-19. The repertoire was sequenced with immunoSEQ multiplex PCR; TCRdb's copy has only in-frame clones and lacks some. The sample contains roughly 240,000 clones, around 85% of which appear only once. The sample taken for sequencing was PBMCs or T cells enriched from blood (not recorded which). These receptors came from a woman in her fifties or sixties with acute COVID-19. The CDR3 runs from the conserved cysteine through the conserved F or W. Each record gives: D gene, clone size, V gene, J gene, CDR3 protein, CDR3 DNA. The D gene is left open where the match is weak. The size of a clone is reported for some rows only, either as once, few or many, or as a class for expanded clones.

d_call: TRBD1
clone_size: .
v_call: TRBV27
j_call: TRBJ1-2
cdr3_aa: CASSPGQGTYGYTF
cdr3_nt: TGTGCCAGCAGTCCTGGACAGGGTACCTATGGCTACACCTTC

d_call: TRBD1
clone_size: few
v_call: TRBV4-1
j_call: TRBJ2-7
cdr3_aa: CASSQALTGSSYEQYF
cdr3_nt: TGCGCCAGCAGCCAAGCCTTGACAGGGAGCTCCTACGAGCAGTACTTC

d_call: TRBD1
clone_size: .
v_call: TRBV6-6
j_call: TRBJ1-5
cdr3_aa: CASSYSTGATGPQHF
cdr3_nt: TGTGCCAGCAGTTACTCGACAGGGGCGACCGGGCCCCAGCATTTT

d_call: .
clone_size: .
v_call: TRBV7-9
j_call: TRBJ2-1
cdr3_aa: CASAAGTWFYNEQFF
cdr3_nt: TGTGCCAGCGCCGCCGGGACTTGGTTTTACAATGAGCAGTTCTTC

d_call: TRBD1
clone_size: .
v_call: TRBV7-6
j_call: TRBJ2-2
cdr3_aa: CASSLGTGKTGELFF
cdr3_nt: TGTGCCAGCAGCTTAGGGACAGGCAAAACCGGGGAGCTGTTTTTT

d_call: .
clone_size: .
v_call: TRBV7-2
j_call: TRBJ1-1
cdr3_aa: CASSLGQMNTEAFF
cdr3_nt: TGTGCCAGCAGCTTAGGGCAAATGAACACTGAAGCTTTCTTT

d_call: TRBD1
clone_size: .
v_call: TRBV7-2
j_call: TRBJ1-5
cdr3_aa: CASSLWGDRVDQPQHF
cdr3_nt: TGTGCCAGCAGCTTATGGGGAGACAGGGTGGATCAGCCCCAGCATTTT

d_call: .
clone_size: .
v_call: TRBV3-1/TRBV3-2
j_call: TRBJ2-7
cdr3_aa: CASSQVGLEQYF
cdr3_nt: TGTGCCAGCAGCCAAGTTGGCCTCGAGCAGTACTTC

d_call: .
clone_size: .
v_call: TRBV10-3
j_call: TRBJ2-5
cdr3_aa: CAISGETRKETQYF
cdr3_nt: TGTGCCATCAGTGGGGAGACTAGGAAAGAGACCCAGTACTTC

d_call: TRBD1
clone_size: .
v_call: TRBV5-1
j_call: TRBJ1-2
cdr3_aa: CASSPSGQGDGYTF
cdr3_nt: TGCGCCAGCAGCCCCTCGGGACAGGGGGATGGCTACACCTTC

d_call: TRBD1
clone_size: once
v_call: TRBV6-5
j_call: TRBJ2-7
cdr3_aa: CASNKGQGATYEQYF
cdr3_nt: TGTGCCAGCAACAAAGGACAGGGCGCGACGTACGAGCAGTACTTC

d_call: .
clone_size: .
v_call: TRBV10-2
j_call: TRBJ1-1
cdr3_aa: CASEGGGRTEAFF
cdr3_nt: TGCGCCAGCGAGGGTGGCGGACGCACTGAAGCTTTCTTT

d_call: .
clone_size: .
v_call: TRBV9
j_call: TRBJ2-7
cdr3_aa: CASSVAIGGTYEQYF
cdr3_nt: TGTGCCAGCAGCGTAGCTATCGGGGGAACCTACGAGCAGTACTTC

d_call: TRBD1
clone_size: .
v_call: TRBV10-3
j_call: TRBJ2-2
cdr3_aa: CAISRDSANTGELFF
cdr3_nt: TGTGCCATCAGTAGGGACAGCGCGAACACCGGGGAGCTGTTTTTT

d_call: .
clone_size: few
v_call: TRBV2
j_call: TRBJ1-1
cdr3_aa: CASSEALPGTEAFF
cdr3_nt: TGTGCCAGCAGTGAAGCGCTTCCGGGAACTGAAGCTTTCTTT

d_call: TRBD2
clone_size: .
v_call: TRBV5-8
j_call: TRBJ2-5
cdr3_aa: CASSPGLAGGSETQYF
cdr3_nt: TGTGCCAGCAGCCCTGGACTAGCGGGGGGTTCAGAGACCCAGTACTTC

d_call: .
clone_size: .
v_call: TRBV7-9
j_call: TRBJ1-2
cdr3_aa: CASSKGEERGYGYTF
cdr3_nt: TGTGCCAGCAGCAAGGGGGAAGAACGGGGCTATGGCTACACCTTC

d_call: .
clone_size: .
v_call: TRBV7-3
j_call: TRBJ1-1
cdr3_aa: CASSLELMNTEAFF
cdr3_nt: TGTGCCAGCAGCTTAGAACTGATGAACACTGAAGCTTTCTTT

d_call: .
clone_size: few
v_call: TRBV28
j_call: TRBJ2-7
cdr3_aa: CASRSPGDSYEQYF
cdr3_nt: TGTGCCAGCAGAAGTCCGGGGGATTCCTACGAGCAGTACTTC

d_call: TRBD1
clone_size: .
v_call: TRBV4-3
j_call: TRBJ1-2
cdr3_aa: CASSRTGTVDYGYTF
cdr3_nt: TGCGCCAGCAGCCGAACCGGGACAGTTGACTATGGCTACACCTTC

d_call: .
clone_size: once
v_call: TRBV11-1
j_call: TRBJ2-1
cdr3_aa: CASSQGRGVRDNEQFF
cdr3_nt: TGTGCCAGCAGCCAGGGGAGGGGGGTTAGGGACAATGAGCAGTTCTTC

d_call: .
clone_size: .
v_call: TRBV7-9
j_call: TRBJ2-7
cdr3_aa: CASSFRGDEQYF
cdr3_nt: TGTGCCAGCAGCTTTCGGGGAGACGAGCAGTACTTC

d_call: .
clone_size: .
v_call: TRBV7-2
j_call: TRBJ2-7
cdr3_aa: CASSPDRASYEQYF
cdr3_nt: TGTGCCAGCAGCCCGGACAGAGCCTCCTACGAGCAGTACTTC

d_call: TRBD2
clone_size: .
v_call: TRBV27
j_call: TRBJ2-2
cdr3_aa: CASSLWREGAGELFF
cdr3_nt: TGTGCCAGCAGTTTGTGGAGGGAGGGCGCCGGGGAGCTGTTTTTT

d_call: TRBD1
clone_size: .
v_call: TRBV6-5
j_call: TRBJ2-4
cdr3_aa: CASFPGQGNIQYF
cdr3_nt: TGTGCCAGCTTTCCAGGACAGGGGAACATTCAGTACTTC

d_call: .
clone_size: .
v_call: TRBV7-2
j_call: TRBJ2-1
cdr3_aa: CASSLHSTGSSLRNNEQFF
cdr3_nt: TGTGCCAGCAGCTTACATAGTACAGGGTCGTCTCTCCGGAACAATGAGCAGTTCTTC

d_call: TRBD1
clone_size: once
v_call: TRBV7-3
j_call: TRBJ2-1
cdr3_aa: CASSSGTGRFF
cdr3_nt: TGTGCCAGCAGCTCCGGGACAGGGAGGTTCTTC

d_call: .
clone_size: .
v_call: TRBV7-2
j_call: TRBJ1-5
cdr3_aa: CASSLVGSVGNQPQHF
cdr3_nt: TGTGCCAGCAGCTTAGTCGGGAGCGTGGGCAATCAGCCCCAGCATTTT

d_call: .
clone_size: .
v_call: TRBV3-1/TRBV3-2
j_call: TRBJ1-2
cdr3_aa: CASSQEDRSYGYTF
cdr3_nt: TGTGCCAGCAGCCAAGAAGACAGAAGCTATGGCTACACCTTC

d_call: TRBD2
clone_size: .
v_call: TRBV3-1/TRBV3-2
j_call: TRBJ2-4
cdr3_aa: CASSQFDSVSGGMAKNIQYF
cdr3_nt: TGTGCCAGCAGCCAATTTGATTCAGTGTCGGGGGGGATGGCCAAAAACATTCAGTACTTC

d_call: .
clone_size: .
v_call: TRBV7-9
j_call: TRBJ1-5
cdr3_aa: CASSRNQGFQPQHF
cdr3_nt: TGTGCCAGCAGCCGGAACCAGGGGTTTCAGCCCCAGCATTTT

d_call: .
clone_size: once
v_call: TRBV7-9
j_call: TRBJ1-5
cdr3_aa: CASSFGGRNQPQHF
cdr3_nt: TGTGCCAGCAGCTTCGGCGGGAGAAATCAGCCCCAGCATTTT

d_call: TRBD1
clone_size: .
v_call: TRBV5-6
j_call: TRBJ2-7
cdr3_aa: CASRRDRALPYEQYF
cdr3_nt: TGTGCCAGCAGGAGGGACAGGGCCCTTCCCTACGAGCAGTACTTC

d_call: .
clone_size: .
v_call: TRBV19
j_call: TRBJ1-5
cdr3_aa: CATSLTYSNQPQHF
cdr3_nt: TGTGCCACCTCTCTCACATATAGCAATCAGCCCCAGCATTTT

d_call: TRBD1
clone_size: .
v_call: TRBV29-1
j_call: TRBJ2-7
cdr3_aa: CSVGTGNSYEQYF
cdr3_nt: TGCAGCGTTGGGACAGGGAACTCCTACGAGCAGTACTTC

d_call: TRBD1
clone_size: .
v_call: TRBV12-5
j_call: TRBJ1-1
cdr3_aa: CASGPWTGLNTEAFF
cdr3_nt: TGTGCTAGTGGTCCTTGGACAGGGCTGAACACTGAAGCTTTCTTT

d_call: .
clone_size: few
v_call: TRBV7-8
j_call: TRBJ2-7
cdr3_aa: CASSLERGGYEQYF
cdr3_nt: TGTGCCAGCAGCTTAGAGAGGGGAGGATACGAGCAGTACTTC

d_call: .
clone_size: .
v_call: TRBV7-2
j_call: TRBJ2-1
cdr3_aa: CASSSDRSSYNEQFF
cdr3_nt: TGTGCCAGCAGCTCAGACAGGAGCTCCTACAATGAGCAGTTCTTC

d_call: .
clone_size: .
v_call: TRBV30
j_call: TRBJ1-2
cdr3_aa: CAWSGSAGANYGYTF
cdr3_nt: TGTGCCTGGAGTGGAAGTGCAGGGGCTAACTATGGCTACACCTTC

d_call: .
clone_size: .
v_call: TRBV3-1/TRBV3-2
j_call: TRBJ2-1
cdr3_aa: CASSQVPSVSSYNEQFF
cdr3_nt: TGTGCCAGCAGCCAAGTCCCCTCGGTTAGCTCCTACAATGAGCAGTTCTTC

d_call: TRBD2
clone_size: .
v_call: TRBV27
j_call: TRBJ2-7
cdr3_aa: CASSVQGLAESYEQYF
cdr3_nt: TGTGCCAGCAGTGTACAGGGACTAGCGGAATCCTACGAGCAGTACTTC

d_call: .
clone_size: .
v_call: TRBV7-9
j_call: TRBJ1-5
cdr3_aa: CASSLGGVGNQPQHF
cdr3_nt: TGTGCCAGCAGCTTAGGGGGGGTAGGCAATCAGCCCCAGCATTTT

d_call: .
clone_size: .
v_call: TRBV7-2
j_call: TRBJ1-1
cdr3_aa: CASSQGPRNTEAFF
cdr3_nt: TGTGCCAGCAGCCAGGGGCCCAGAAACACTGAAGCTTTCTTT

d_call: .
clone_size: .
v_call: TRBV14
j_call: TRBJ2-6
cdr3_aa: CASSQDWRWRSSGANVLTF
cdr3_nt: TGTGCCAGCAGCCAAGATTGGCGGTGGAGGAGCTCTGGGGCCAACGTCCTGACTTTC

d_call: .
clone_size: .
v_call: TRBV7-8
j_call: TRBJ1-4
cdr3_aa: CASSPQGRHGEKLFF
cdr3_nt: TGTGCCAGCAGCCCCCAGGGCAGGCACGGGGAAAAACTGTTTTTT

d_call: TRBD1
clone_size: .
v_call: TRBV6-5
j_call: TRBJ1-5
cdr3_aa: CASGRGRGSQPQHF
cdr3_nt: TGTGCCAGCGGCAGGGGCAGGGGGTCTCAGCCCCAGCATTTT

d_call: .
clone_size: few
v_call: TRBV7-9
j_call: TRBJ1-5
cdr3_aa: CASSLEGGQPQHF
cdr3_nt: TGTGCCAGCAGCTTAGAAGGGGGTCAGCCCCAGCATTTT

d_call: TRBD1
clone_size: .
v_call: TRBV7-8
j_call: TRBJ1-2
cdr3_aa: CASSLGQLYGYTF
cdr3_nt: TGTGCCAGCAGCCTGGGACAGCTCTATGGCTACACCTTC

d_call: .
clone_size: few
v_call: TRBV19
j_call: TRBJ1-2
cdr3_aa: CASQGRGYGYTF
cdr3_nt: TGTGCCAGTCAGGGTAGGGGCTATGGCTACACCTTC

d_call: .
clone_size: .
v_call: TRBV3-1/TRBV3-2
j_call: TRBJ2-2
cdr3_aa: CASERGTGELFF
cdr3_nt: TGTGCCAGCGAAAGGGGCACCGGGGAGCTGTTTTTT

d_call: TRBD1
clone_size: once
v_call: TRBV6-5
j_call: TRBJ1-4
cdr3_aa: CASSPRTGGEKLFF
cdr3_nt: TGTGCCAGCAGTCCCAGGACAGGGGGCGAAAAACTGTTTTTT

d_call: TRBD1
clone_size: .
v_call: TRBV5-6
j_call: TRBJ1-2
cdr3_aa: CASSSNRDRVYGYTF
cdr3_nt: TGTGCCAGCAGCAGCAACCGGGACAGGGTCTATGGCTACACCTTC

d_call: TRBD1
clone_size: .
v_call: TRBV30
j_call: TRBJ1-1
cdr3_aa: CAWDRGLAEAFF
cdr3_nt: TGTGCCTGGGACAGGGGGCTTGCTGAAGCTTTCTTT

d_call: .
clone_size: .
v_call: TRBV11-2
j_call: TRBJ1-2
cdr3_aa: CASSPAGQIYGYTF
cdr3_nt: TGTGCCAGCAGCCCTGCGGGCCAGATCTATGGCTACACCTTC

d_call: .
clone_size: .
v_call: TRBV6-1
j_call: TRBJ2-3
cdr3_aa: CASSEVHLGTDTQYF
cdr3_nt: TGTGCCAGCAGTGAAGTACACCTAGGCACAGATACGCAGTATTTT

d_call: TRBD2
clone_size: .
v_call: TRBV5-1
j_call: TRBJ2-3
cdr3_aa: CASSLIGTITDTQYF
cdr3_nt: TGCGCCAGCAGCTTGATAGGGACTATCACAGATACGCAGTATTTT

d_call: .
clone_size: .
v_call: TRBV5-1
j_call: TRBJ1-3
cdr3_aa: CASSLLDSSGNTIYF
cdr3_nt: TGCGCCAGCAGCTTACTCGACAGCTCTGGAAACACCATATATTTT